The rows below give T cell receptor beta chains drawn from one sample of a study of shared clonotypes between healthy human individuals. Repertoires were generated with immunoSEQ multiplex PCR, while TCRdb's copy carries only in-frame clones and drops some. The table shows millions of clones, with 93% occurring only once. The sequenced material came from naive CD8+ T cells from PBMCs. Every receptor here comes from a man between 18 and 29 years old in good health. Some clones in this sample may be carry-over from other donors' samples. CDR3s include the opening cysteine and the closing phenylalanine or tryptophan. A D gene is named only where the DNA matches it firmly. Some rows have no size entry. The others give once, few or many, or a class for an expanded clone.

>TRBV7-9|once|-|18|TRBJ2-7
CASSLSDLTGTGEHEQYF
TGTGCCAGCAGCTTATCGGATCTGACAGGGACTGGGGAGCACGAGCAGTACTTC
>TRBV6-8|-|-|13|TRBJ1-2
CASSYFTGYGYTF
TGTGCCAGCAGTTACTTCACGGGGTATGGCTACACCTTC
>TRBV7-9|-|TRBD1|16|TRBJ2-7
CASRLGDRGPSYEQYF
TGTGCCAGCAGGCTGGGGGACAGGGGGCCTTCCTACGAGCAGTACTTC
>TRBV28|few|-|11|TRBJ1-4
CASSSIEKLFF
TGTGCCAGCAGCTCCATCGAAAAACTGTTTTTT
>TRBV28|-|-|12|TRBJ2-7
CASSSTIGEQYF
TGTGCCAGCAGTTCTACTATCGGCGAGCAGTACTTC
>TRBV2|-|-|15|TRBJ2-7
CASLGRGPPNYEQYF
TGTGCCAGCCTGGGTCGGGGTCCCCCCAACTACGAGCAGTACTTC
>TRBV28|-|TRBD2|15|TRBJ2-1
CASRLAGGSYNEQFF
TGTGCCAGCAGGCTAGCGGGAGGGAGTTACAATGAGCAGTTCTTC
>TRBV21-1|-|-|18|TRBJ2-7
CASSYRTPRDPGPYEQYF
TGTGCCAGCAGCTATAGAACCCCCCGGGACCCGGGACCCTACGAGCAGTACTTC
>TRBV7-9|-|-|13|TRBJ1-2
CASSFSSFYGYTF
TGTGCCAGCAGCTTTTCGAGTTTCTATGGCTACACCTTC
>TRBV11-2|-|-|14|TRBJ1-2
CASSLAPGNYGYTF
TGTGCCAGCAGCTTAGCTCCCGGGAACTATGGCTACACCTTC
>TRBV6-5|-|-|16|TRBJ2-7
CASSYPPVPPPYEQYF
TGTGCCAGCAGTTACCCCCCGGTCCCGCCCCCCTACGAGCAGTACTTC
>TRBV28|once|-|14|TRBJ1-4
CASSPTWGDGKLFF
TGTGCCAGCAGCCCTACGTGGGGGGATGGAAAACTGTTTTTT
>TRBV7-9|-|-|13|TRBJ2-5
CASSLGHEETQYF
TGTGCCAGCAGCTTAGGGCATGAAGAGACCCAGTACTTC
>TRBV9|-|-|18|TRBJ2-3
CASSEPLWQGEGTDTQYF
TGTGCCAGCAGCGAGCCCCTATGGCAGGGAGAGGGCACAGATACGCAGTATTTT
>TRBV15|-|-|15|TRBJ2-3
CATLSVRGPTDTQYF
TGTGCCACTCTTAGTGTTCGGGGACCCACAGATACGCAGTATTTT
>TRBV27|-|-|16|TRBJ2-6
CASSLSLGTGANVLTF
TGTGCCAGCAGTTTAAGTTTGGGGACAGGGGCCAACGTCCTGACTTTC
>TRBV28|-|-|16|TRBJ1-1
CASSLGFEGIWVLAFF
TGTGCCAGCAGTTTAGGCTTTGAGGGTATATGGGTTCTAGCTTTCTTT
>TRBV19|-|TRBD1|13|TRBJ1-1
CASTEGANTEAFF
TGTGCCAGTACTGAGGGGGCGAACACTGAAGCTTTCTTT
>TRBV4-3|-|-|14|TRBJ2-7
CASSQGSTPSEQYF
TGCGCCAGCAGCCAAGGGAGCACCCCGTCCGAGCAGTACTTC
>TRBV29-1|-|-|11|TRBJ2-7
CSVDQGYEQYF
TGCAGCGTTGATCAAGGCTACGAGCAGTACTTC
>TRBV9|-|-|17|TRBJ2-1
CASSVASGVPHWDEQFF
TGTGCCAGCAGCGTAGCATCAGGCGTACCCCATTGGGATGAGCAGTTCTTC
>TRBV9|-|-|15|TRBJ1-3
CASSPGGGSGNTIYF
TGTGCCAGCAGCCCAGGAGGAGGGTCGGGAAACACCATATATTTT
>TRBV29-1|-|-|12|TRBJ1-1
CSVSGTPTEAFF
TGCAGCGTGTCCGGGACACCTACTGAAGCTTTCTTT
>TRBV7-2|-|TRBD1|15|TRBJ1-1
CASSLVGRQGTEAFF
TGTGCCAGCAGCTTAGTGGGGCGACAGGGGACTGAAGCTTTCTTT
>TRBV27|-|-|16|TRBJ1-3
CASSNRGGGLGNTIYF
TGTGCCAGCAGCAATCGTGGGGGTGGATTAGGAAACACCATATATTTT
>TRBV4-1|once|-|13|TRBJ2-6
CASSPSGANVLTF
TGCGCCAGCAGTCCCTCTGGGGCCAACGTCCTGACTTTC
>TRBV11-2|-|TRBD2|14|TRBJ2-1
CASSLDTLANEQFF
TGTGCCAGCAGCTTAGATACACTAGCGAATGAGCAGTTCTTC
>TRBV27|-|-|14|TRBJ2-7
CASSLLRDTYEQYF
TGTGCCAGCAGTTTATTGCGTGACACCTACGAGCAGTACTTC
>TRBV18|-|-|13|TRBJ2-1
CASQDLSQNEQFF
TGTGCCAGCCAGGACTTGTCCCAAAATGAGCAGTTCTTC
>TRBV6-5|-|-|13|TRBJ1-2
CASSYSGMEYYTF
TGTGCCAGCAGTTACTCTGGGATGGAGTACTACACCTTC
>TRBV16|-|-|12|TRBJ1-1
CASSHRQTEAFF
TGTGCCAGCAGCCATAGACAAACTGAAGCTTTCTTT
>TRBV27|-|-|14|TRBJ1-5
CASSSSTGYQPQHF
TGTGCCAGCAGTTCGTCGACAGGTTACCAGCCCCAGCATTTT
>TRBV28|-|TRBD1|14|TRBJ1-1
CAAAPAGTGSKAFF
TGTGCCGCCGCTCCCGCCGGGACAGGATCCAAAGCTTTCTTT
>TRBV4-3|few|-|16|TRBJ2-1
CASSQLSEGNNNEQFF
TGCGCCAGCAGCCAACTGTCCGAAGGGAATAACAATGAGCAGTTCTTC
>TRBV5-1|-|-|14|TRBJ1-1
CASSLAAGNTEAFF
TGCGCCAGCAGCTTGGCGGCAGGGAACACTGAAGCTTTCTTT
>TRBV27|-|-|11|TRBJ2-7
CASGSAYEQYF
TGTGCCAGCGGTTCCGCCTACGAGCAGTACTTC
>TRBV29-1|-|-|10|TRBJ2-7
CSVGADRQYF
TGCAGCGTTGGGGCAGACAGGCAGTACTTC
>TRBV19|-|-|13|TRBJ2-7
CASSISGLVEQYF
TGTGCCAGTAGTATATCAGGTCTCGTCGAGCAGTACTTC
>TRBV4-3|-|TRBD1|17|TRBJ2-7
CASSQQLFGTGDTEQYF
TGCGCCAGCAGCCAACAACTCTTCGGGACAGGGGATACGGAGCAGTACTTC
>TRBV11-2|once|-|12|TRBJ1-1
CASSLYLAGGFF
TGTGCCAGCAGCCTCTACCTCGCGGGGGGCTTCTTT